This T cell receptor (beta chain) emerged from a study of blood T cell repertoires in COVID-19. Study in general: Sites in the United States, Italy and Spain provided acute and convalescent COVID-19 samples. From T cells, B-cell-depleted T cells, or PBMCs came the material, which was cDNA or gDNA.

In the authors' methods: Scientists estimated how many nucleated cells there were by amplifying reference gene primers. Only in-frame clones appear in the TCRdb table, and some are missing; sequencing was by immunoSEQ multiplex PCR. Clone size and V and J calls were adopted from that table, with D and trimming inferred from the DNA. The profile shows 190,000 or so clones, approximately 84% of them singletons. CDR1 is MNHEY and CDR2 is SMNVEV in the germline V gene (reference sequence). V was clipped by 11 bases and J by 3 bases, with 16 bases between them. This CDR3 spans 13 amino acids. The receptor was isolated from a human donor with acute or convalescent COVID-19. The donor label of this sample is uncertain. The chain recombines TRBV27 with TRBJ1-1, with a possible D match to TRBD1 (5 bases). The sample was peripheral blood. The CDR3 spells CAAQAGRYTEAFF. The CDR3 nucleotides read TGTGCCGCGCAGGCAGGGCGGTACACTGAAGCTTTCTTT.